The 7 T cell receptor beta chains below come from one sample, sequenced in a study of blood T cell repertoires in COVID-19 (dated by TCRdb to 2019 to 2021). The library was produced with the immunoSEQ multiplex PCR assay. Not all clones reach the TCRdb copy of this immuneACCESS table, which keeps in-frame sequences only. Checked studies attribute under half of the gap to unresolved V genes and leave the rest unexplained. The sample contains some 350,000 clones, almost 90% of them found a single time. Around 6.6% of the sample lies in the top ten. Sequencing was carried out using peripheral blood. These receptors originate from a woman in her seventies with COVID-19, enrolled during active disease.

The CDR3 spells CASSPGTGGSQPQHF. CDR3 coding DNA: TGTGCCAGCAGCCCCGGGACAGGGGGCTCTCAGCCCCAGCATTTT. V and J are TRBV7-9 and TRBJ1-5; 12 bases fit TRBD1. CDR3 length equals 15 residues. Germline CDR1 and CDR2: SEHNR and FQNEAQ (reference sequence). V shed 5 bases, J shed 6 bases, and the junction held 5 bases outside the gene matches.

The V call is TRBV5-4, the J call TRBJ1-2; the match to TRBD1 covers 8 bases. Germline loops: CDR1 SGHNT, CDR2 YYREEE (reference sequence). This CDR3 is 14 amino acids long. V shed 4 bases, J shed 4 bases, and the junction held 6 bases outside the gene matches. CDR3 region: CASSPTGDGYGYTF. The CDR3 DNA reads TGTGCCAGCAGCCCGACAGGGGACGGCTATGGCTACACCTTC. The variable domain in full, with the rest retrieved from reference TRBV5-4 and TRBJ1-2, is ETGVTQSPTHLIKTRGQQVTLRCSSQSGHNTVSWYQQALGQGPQFIFQYYREEENGRGNFPPRFSGLQFPNYSSELNVNALELDDSALYLCASSPTGDGYGYTFGSGTRLTVV.

A single count supports this clone. The chain has TRBV4-1 and TRBJ2-5; a possible D gene is TRBD2 (5 bases). V was shortened by 2 bases and J by 4 bases, with 14 bases between the two germline ends. Germline V gene sequence: CDR1 MGHRA, CDR2 YSYEKL. The CDR3 has 15 residues. The CDR3 nucleotides read TGCGCCAGCAGCCAATCTCAAAGCGGAGGAGAGACCCAGTACTTC. Encoded protein: CASSQSQSGGETQYF.

This chain uses TRBV7-9 with TRBJ1-6; D unclear. V was cut by 3 bases and J by 0 bases, with 6 bases left in between. The CDR3 loop spans 15 amino acids. Looked up from germline, CDR1 is SEHNR and CDR2 is FQNEAQ (reference sequence). The CDR3 DNA reads TGTGCCAGCAGCTTTGGGAGCTCCTATAATTCACCCCTCCACTTT. Translation gives CASSFGSSYNSPLHF. Full variable domain (remainder filled in from reference TRBV7-9 and TRBJ1-6): DTGVSQNPRHKITKRGQNVTFRCDPISEHNRLYWYRQTLGQGPEFLTYFQNEAQLEKSRLLSDRFSAERPKGSFSTLEIQRTEQGDSAMYLCASSFGSSYNSPLHFGNGTRLTVT.

This clone occurred a few times. This is likely an artifact of a read error, given a far larger clone one base away. Other nucleotide sequences from this sample produce the same CDR3. CDR3 protein: CACGTGGQKTQYF. CDR3 DNA: TGTGCTTGTGGAACAGGGGGCCAAAAGACCCAGTACTTC. The chain employs TRBV12-5 and TRBJ2-5; 9 nucleotides agree with TRBD1. CDR1 LGHNT and CDR2 FRNRAP come from the germline V gene. CDR3 length: 13 residues.

V usage is TRBV2 and J usage is TRBJ2-7; TRBD2 matches 12 bases. Germline V gene data show CDR1 as SNHLY and CDR2 as FYNNEI. CDR3 length: 15 residues. Trimming removed 5 bases from V and 2 bases from J; junction bases left unmatched: 4. The CDR3 nucleotides are TGTGCCAGCAGTCAACTAGCGGGGGGCACCTACGAGCAGTACTTC. Protein: CASSQLAGGTYEQYF.

The chain couples TRBV5-1 to TRBJ2-5; D not certain. The germline V gene encodes CDR1 SGHRS and CDR2 YFSETQ. The CDR3 consists of 13 residues. V lost 5 bases to trimming and J lost 2 bases, with 10 bases between them. CDR3 nucleotide sequence: TGCGCCAGCAGTAGAGAGGTACAAGAGACCCAGTACTTC. Protein sequence: CASSREVQETQYF.